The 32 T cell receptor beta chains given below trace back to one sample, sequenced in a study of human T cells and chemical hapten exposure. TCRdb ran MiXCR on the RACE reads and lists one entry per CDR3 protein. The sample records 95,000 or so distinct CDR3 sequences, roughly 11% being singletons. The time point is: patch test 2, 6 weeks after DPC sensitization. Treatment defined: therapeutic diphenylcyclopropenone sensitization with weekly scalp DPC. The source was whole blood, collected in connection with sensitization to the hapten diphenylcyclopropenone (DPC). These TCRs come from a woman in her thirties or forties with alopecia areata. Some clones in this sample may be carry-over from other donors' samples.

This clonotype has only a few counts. This CDR3 reads CASSLVRGPAYEQYF. In DNA form, the CDR3 reads TGTGCCAGCAGCTTAGTCAGGGGCCCGGCCTACGAGCAGTACTTC. V gene TRBV7-2 combines with J gene TRBJ2-7, with D perhaps TRBD1 (6 bases). The CDR3 consists of 15 residues. V was trimmed by 1 base and J by 2 bases, leaving 12 bases between them. Germline V lookup: CDR1 SGHTA, CDR2 FQGNSA.

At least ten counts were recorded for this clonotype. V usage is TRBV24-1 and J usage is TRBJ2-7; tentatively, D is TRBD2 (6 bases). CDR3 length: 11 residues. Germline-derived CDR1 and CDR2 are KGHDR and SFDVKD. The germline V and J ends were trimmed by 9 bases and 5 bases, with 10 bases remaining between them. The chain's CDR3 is CATGGEDEQYF. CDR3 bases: TGTGCCACCGGCGGGGAGGACGAGCAGTACTTC.

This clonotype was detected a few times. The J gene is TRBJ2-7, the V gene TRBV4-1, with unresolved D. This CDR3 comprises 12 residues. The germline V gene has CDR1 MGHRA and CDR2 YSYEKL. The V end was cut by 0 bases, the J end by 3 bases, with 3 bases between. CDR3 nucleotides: TGCGCCAGCAGCCAAGATAACTACGAGCAGTACTTC. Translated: CASSQDNYEQYF.

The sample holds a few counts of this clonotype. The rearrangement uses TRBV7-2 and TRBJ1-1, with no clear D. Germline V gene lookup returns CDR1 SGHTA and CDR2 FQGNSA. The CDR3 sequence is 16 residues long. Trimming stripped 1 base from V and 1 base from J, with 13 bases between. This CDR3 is CASSLGGSTRNTEAFF. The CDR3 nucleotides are TGTGCCAGCAGCTTAGGTGGTAGCACCCGGAACACTGAAGCTTTCTTT. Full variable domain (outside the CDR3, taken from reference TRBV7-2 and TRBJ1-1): GAGVSQSPSNKVTEKGKDVELRCDPISGHTALYWYRQSLGQGLEFLIYFQGNSAPDKSGLPSDRFSAERTGGSVSTLTIQRTQQEDSAVYLCASSLGGSTRNTEAFFGQGTRLTVV.

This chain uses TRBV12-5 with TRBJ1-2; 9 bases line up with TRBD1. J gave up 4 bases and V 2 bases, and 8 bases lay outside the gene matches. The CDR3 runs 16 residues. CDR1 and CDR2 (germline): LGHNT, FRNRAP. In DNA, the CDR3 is TGTGCTAGTGGTTTGAGTCCGGGACAGGGTGCCTATGGCTACACCTTC. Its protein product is CASGLSPGQGAYGYTF.

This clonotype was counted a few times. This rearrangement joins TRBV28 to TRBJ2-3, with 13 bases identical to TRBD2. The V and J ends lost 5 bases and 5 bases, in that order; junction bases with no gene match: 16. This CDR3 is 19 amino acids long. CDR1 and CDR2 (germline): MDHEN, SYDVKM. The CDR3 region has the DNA TGTGCCAGCAGTCCCCGGACTAGCGGGAGAAATTATTCGGAAGATACGCAGTATTTT. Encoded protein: CASSPRTSGRNYSEDTQYF.

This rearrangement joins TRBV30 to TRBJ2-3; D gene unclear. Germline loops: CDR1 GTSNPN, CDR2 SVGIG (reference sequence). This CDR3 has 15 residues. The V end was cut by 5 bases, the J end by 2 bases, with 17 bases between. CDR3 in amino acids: CAWQVDWAHTDTQYF. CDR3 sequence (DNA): TGTGCCTGGCAAGTCGACTGGGCCCACACAGATACGCAGTATTTT.

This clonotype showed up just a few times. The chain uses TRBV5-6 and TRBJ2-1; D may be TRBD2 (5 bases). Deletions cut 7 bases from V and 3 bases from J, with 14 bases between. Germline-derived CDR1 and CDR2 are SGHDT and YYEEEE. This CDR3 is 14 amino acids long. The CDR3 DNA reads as TGTGCCAGCTCCAACCTAGCCTTCTACAATGAGCAGTTCTTC. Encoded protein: CASSNLAFYNEQFF.

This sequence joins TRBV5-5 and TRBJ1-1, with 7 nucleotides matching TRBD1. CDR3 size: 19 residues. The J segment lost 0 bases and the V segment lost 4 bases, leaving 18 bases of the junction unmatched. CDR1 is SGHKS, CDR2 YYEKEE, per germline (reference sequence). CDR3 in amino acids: CASSPLGLDRVAVNTEAFF. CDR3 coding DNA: TGTGCCAGCAGCCCCCTGGGGCTTGACAGGGTGGCGGTGAACACTGAAGCTTTCTTT.

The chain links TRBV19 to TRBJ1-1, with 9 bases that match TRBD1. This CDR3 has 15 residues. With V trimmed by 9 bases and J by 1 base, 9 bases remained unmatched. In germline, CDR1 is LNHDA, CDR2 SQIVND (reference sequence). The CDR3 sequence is CASRGQGRGNTEAFF. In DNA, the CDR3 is TGTGCCAGCCGCGGACAGGGGCGTGGGAACACTGAAGCTTTCTTT.

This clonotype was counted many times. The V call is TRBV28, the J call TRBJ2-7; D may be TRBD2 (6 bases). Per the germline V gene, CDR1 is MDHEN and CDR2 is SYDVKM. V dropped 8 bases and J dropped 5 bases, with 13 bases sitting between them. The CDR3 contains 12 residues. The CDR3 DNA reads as TGTGCCAGCGGGGTGCCGGGGGACGAGCAGTACTTC. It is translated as CASGVPGDEQYF. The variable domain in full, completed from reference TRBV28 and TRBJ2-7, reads DVKVTQSSRYLVKRTGEKVFLECVQDMDHENMFWYRQDPGLGLRLIYFSYDVKMKEKGDIPEGYSVSREKKERFSLILESASTNQTSMYLCASGVPGDEQYFGPGTRLTVT.

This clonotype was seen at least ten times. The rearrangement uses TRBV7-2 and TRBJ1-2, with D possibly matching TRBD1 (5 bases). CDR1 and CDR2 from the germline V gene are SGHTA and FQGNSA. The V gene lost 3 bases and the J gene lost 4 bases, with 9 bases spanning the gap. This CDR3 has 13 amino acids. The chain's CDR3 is CASSFSGFYGYTF. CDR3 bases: TGTGCCAGCAGCTTCTCAGGGTTCTATGGCTACACCTTC.

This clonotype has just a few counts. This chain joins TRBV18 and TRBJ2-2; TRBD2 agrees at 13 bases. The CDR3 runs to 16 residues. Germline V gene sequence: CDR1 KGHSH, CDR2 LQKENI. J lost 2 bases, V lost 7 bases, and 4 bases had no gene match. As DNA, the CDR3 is TGTGCCAGCTTACCGGGACTAGCGGGAAACACCGGGGAGCTGTTTTTT. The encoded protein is CASLPGLAGNTGELFF.

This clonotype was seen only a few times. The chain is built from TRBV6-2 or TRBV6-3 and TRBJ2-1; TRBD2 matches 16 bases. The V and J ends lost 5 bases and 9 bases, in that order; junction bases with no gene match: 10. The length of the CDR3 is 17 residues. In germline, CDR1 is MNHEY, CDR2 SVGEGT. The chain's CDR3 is CASSRGLAGGMSGEQFF. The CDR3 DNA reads TGTGCCAGCAGTAGGGGACTAGCGGGAGGGATGTCCGGTGAGCAGTTCTTC.

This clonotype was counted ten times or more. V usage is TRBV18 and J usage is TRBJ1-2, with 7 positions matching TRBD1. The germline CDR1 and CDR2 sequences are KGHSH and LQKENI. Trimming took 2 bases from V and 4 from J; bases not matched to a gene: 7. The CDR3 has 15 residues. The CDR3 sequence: CASSPGRGIGYGYTF. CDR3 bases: TGTGCCAGCTCACCAGGCAGGGGGATCGGCTATGGCTACACCTTC.

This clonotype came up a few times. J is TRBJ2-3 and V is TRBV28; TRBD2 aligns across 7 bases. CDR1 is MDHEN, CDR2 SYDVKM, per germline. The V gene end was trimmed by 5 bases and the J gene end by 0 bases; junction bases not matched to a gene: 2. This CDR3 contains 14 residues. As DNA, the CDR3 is TGTGCCAGCAGTCCAGCGGGGAGCACAGATACGCAGTATTTT. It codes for CASSPAGSTDTQYF.

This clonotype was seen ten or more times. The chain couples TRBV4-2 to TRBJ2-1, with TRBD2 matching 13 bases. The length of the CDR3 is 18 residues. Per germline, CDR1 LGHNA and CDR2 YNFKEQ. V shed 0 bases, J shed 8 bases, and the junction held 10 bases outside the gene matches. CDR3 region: CASSQDRPGTSGVDEQFF. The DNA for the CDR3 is TGTGCCAGCAGCCAAGACCGACCCGGGACTAGCGGGGTAGATGAGCAGTTCTTC.

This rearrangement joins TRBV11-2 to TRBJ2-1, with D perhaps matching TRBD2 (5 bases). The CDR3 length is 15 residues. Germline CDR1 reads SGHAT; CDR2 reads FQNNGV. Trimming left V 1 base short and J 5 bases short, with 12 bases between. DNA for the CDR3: TGTGCCAGCAGCTTAGTTCGAGGGTCCCACAATGAGCAGTTCTTC. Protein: CASSLVRGSHNEQFF.

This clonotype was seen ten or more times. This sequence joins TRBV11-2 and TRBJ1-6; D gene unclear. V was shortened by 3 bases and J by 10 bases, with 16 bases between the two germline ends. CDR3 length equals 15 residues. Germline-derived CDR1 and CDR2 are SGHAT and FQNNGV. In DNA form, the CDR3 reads TGTGCCAGCAGCTTGGGTCCTGAGCTCGGGTCACCCCTCCACTTT. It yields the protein CASSLGPELGSPLHF.

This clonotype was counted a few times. CDR3 coding DNA: TGCGCCACCTCCGAGACCGGTGGTGAAGCTTTCTTT. Translating gives CATSETGGEAFF. The chain has TRBV10-1 and TRBJ1-1; D remains unclear. V lost 10 bases and J lost 7, with 16 bases in between. Germline loops: CDR1 WNHNN, CDR2 SYGVQD (reference sequence). The CDR3 extends over 12 amino acids.

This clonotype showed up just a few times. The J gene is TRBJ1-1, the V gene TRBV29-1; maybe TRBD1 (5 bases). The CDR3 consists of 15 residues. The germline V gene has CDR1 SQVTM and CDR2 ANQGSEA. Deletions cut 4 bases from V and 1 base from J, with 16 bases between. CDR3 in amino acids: CSVAPRLGGNTEAFF. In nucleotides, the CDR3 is TGCAGCGTTGCCCCACGATTGGGGGGGAACACTGAAGCTTTCTTT.

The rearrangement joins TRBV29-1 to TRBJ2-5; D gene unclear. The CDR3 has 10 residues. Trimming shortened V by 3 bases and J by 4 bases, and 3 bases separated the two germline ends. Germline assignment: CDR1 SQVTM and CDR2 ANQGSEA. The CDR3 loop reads CSVEGETQYF. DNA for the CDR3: TGCAGCGTTGAGGGAGAGACCCAGTACTTC.

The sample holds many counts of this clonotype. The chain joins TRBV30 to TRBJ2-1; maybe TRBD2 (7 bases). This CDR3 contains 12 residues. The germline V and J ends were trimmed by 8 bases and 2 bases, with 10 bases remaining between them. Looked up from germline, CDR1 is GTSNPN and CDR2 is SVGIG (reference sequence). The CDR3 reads CARRGPYNEQFF. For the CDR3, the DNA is TGTGCCCGGCGGGGGCCCTACAATGAGCAGTTCTTC.

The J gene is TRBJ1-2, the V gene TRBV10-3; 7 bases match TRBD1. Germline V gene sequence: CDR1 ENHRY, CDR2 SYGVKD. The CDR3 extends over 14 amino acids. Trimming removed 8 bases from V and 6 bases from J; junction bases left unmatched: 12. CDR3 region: CAIGARQGSHGYTF. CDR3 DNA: TGTGCCATCGGGGCTAGACAGGGCTCTCATGGCTACACCTTC.

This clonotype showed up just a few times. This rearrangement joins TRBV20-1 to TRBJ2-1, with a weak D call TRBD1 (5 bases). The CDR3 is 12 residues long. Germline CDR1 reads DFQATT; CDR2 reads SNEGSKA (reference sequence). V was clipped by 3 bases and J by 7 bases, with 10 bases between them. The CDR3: CSARQGVNEQFF. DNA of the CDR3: TGCAGTGCTAGGCAGGGCGTTAATGAGCAGTTCTTC.

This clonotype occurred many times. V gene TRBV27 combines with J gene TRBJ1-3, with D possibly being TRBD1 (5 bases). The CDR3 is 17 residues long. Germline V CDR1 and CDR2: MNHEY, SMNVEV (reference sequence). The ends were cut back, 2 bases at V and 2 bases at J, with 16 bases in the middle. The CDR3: CASSLGAPGGPGNTIYF. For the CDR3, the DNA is TGTGCCAGCAGTTTAGGGGCCCCGGGGGGACCTGGAAACACCATATATTTT.

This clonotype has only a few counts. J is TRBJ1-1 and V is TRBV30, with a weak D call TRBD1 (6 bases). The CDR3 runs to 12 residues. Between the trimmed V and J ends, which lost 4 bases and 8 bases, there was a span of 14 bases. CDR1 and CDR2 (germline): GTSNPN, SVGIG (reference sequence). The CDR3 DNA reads TGTGCCTGGATACAGGGAGCTGCCGAAGCTTTCTTT. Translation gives CAWIQGAAEAFF.

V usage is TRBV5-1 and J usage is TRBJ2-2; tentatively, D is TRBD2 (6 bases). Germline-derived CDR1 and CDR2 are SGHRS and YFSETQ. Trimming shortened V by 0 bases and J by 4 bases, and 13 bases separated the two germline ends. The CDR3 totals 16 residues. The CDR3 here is CASSLVPGEGTGELFF. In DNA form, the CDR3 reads TGCGCCAGCAGCTTGGTCCCGGGAGAGGGCACCGGGGAGCTGTTTTTT.

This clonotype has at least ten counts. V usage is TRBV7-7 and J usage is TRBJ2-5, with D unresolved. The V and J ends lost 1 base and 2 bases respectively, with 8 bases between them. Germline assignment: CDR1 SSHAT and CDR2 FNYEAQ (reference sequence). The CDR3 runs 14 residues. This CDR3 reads CASSLVPAQETQYF. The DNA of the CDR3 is TGTGCCAGCAGCTTAGTCCCAGCTCAAGAGACCCAGTACTTC.

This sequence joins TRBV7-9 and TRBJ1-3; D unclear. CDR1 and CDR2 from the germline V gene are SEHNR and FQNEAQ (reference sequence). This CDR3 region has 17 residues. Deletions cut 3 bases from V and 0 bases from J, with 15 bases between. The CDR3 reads CASSFWSRALSGNTIYF. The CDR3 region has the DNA TGTGCCAGCAGCTTCTGGAGTAGGGCCCTCTCTGGAAACACCATATATTTT. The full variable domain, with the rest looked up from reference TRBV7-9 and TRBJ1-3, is DTGVSQNPRHKITKRGQNVTFRCDPISEHNRLYWYRQTLGQGPEFLTYFQNEAQLEKSRLLSDRFSAERPKGSFSTLEIQRTEQGDSAMYLCASSFWSRALSGNTIYFGEGSWLTVV.

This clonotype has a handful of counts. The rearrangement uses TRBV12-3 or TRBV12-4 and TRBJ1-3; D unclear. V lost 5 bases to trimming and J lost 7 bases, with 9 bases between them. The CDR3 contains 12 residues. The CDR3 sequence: CASSQVGNTIYF. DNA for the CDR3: TGTGCCAGCAGTCAGGTCGGGAACACCATATATTTT.

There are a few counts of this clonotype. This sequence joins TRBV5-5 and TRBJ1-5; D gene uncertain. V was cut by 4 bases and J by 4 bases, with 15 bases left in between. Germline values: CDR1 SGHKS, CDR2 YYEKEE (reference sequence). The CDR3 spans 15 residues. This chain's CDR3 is CASSPTPVGNQPQHF. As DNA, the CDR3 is TGTGCCAGCAGCCCCACCCCCGTTGGGAATCAGCCCCAGCATTTT.